The rows below give T cell receptor beta chains drawn from one sample of a study of shared T cell receptors in the human thymus. Only in-frame clones appear in the TCRdb table, and some are missing; sequencing was by immunoSEQ multiplex PCR. The sample has fewer than 700,000 clones, roughly 90% seen once. These data were also filed under a second study, of human thymus T cells.

Sequencing input: thymocytes. Source of these receptors: a boy younger than two with a congenital heart defect. Each CDR3 is given with its conserved first and last residue. A D gene is named only where the DNA matches it firmly. A clone size is listed for some rows: how often the clone was seen (once, few, many), or a class if it is expanded.

- TRBJ1-1 - TRBV4-3 CASSQEARRNTEAFF TGCGCCAGCAGCCAAGAGGCCAGAAGAAACACTGAAGCTTTCTTT
- TRBJ2-3 TRBD2 TRBV5-8 CASSYPRLAGGTDTQYF TGTGCCAGCAGCTATCCGCGACTAGCGGGAGGGACAGATACGCAGTATTTT
- TRBJ2-5 TRBD2 TRBV6-1 CASSRTSGTAETQYF TGTGCCAGCAGTCGGACTAGCGGGACGGCGGAGACCCAGTACTTC
few TRBJ2-1 TRBD1 TRBV28 CASYDRGPYNEQFF TGTGCCAGCTACGACAGGGGGCCCTACAATGAGCAGTTCTTC
- TRBJ2-3 - TRBV5-1 CASNIQGTNRTTDTQYF TGCGCCAGCAACATCCAGGGGACTAACAGAACCACAGATACGCAGTATTTT
- TRBJ2-7 - TRBV4-2 CASSQETGGPAYEQYF TGTGCCAGCAGCCAAGAAACCGGAGGCCCTGCCTACGAGCAGTACTTC
- TRBJ2-3 TRBD1 TRBV27 CASSLGQGAIPDTQYF TGTGCCAGCAGTTTGGGACAGGGGGCGATTCCAGATACGCAGTATTTT
- TRBJ2-7 - TRBV4-3 CASSQNPTQDYYEQYF TGCGCCAGCAGCCAGAACCCTACCCAAGACTACTACGAGCAGTACTTC
- TRBJ2-3 - TRBV7-9 CAAEGRGALTDTQYF TGTGCCGCAGAGGGGCGCGGGGCCCTTACAGATACGCAGTATTTT
- TRBJ2-3 - TRBV30 CAWSQAVTDTQYF TGTGCCTGGAGTCAAGCGGTCACAGATACGCAGTATTTT
- TRBJ2-7 - TRBV25-1 CASSEYQRGGGEGREQYF TGTGCCAGCAGTGAATACCAGAGGGGGGGCGGGGAGGGCCGCGAGCAGTACTTC
- TRBJ2-3 TRBD2 TRBV10-3 CAISEGVAGRSPDTQYF TGTGCCATCAGTGAGGGGGTAGCGGGAAGGTCCCCAGATACGCAGTATTTT
- TRBJ2-7 TRBD1 TRBV7-2 CASSCLDRDYEQYF TGTGCCAGCAGCTGTCTTGACAGGGACTACGAGCAGTACTTC
- TRBJ2-6 TRBD2 TRBV27 CASSLLSGGRVEGGANVLTF TGTGCCAGCAGTTTATTATCGGGGGGGAGGGTAGAGGGTGGGGCCAACGTCCTGACTTTC
- TRBJ1-1 - TRBV7-3 CASSPQGIVTEAFF TGTGCCAGCAGCCCCCAGGGGATAGTGACTGAAGCTTTCTTT
- TRBJ2-3 TRBD2 TRBV30 CGASGSTDTQYF TGTGGGGCTAGCGGGAGCACAGATACGCAGTATTTT
- TRBJ1-1 - TRBV6-5 CASSYGRFTEAFF TGTGCCAGCAGTTACGGTCGGTTCACTGAAGCTTTCTTT
- TRBJ2-3 - TRBV29-1 CSVAQGIADTQYF TGCAGCGTAGCCCAGGGTATCGCAGATACGCAGTATTTT
- TRBJ2-5 - TRBV1 CTSSQDLRTGLQETQYF TGCACCAGCAGCCAAGACCTAAGGACAGGCCTCCAAGAGACCCAGTACTTC
- TRBJ2-1 - TRBV7-8 CASSPRGGSEQFF TGTGCCAGCAGCCCGAGAGGGGGAAGTGAGCAGTTCTTC
- TRBJ2-5 - TRBV4-3 CASSQELAGPYRETQYF TGCGCCAGCAGCCAAGAGCTAGCTGGCCCGTACCGGGAGACCCAGTACTTC
- TRBJ2-5 TRBD1 TRBV6-1 CASSETGQGQWETQYF TGTGCCAGCAGTGAAACGGGACAGGGACAGTGGGAGACCCAGTACTTC
- TRBJ2-7 - TRBV21-1 CASSKDAGDYEQYF TGTGCCAGCAGCAAAGATGCAGGTGACTACGAGCAGTACTTC
- TRBJ2-1 TRBD2 TRBV9 CASSDSGMGNEQFF TGTGCCAGCAGCGATAGCGGGATGGGAAATGAGCAGTTCTTC
- TRBJ1-2 - TRBV29-1 CSVALPRGYGYTF TGCAGCGTTGCACTCCCCAGAGGGTATGGCTACACCTTC
- TRBJ1-4 - TRBV7-8 CASSLGTHNEKLFF TGTGCCAGCAGCTTAGGGACTCATAATGAAAAACTGTTTTTT